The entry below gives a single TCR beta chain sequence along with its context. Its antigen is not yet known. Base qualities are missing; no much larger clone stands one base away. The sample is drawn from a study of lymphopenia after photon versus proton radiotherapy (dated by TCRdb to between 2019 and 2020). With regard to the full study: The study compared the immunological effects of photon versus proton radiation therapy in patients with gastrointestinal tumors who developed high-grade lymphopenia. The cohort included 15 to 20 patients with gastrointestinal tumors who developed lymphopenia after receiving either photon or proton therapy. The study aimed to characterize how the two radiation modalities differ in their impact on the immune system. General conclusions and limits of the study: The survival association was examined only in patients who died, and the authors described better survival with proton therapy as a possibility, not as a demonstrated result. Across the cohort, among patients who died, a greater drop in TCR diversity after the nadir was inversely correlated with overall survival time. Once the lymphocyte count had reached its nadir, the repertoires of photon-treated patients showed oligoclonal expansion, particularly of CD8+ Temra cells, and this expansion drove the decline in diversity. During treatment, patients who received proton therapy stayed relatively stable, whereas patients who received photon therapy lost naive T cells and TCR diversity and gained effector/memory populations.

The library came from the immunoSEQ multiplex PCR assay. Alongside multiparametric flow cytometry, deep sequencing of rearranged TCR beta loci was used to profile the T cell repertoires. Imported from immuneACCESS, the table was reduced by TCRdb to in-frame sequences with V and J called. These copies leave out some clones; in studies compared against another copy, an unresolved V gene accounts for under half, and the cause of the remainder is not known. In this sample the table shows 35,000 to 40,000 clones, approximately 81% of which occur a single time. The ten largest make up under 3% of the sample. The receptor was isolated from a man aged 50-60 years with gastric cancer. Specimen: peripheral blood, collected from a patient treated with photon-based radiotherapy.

CDR3 loop: CASSPPVWEQYF. At the DNA level, the sequence is TGTGCCAGCAGTCCCCCCGTATGGGAGCAGTACTTC. This receptor chain uses TRBV2 and TRBJ2-7; a confident D gene designation cannot be given. Between the V and J ends, shortened by 5 bases and 7 bases respectively, the junction contains 12 bases. The germline V gene provides CDR1 SNHLY and CDR2 FYNNEI. The CDR3 covers 12 residues, taking in both the cysteine and the phenylalanine. Solely the CDR3 DNA is kept, with 36 bases framed from the first base. The full variable domain, completed from the reference TRBV2 and TRBJ2-7 proteins outside the CDR3, reads EPEVTQTPSHQVTQMGQEVILRCVPISNHLYFYWYRQILGQKVEFLVSFYNNEISEKSEIFDDQFSVERPDGSNFTLKIRSTKLEDSAMYFCASSPPVWEQYFGPGTRLTVT.